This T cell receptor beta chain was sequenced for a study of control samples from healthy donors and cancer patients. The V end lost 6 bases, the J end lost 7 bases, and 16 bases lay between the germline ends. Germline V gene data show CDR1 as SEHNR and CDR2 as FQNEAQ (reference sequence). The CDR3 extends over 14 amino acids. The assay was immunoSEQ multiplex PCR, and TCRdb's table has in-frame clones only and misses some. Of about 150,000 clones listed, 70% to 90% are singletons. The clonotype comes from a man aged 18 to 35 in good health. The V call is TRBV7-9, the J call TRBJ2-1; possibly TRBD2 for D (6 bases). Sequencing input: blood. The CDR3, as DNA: TGTGCCAGCAGTCTGCGTGAGGAGGGAAATGAGCAGTTCTTC. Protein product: CASSLREEGNEQFF.